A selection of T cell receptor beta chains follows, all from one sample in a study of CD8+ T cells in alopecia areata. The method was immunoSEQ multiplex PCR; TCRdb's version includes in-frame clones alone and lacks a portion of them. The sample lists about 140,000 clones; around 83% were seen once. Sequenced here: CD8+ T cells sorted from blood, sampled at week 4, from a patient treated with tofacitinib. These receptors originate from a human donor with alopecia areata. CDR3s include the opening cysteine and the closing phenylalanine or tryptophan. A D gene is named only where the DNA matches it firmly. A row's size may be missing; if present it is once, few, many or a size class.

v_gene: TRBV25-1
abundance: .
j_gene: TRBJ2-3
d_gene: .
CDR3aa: CASSETDTQYF
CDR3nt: TGTGCCAGCAGTGAAACAGATACGCAGTATTTT

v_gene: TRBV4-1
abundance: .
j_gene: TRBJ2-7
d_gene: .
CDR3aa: CASSQTQGTSYEQYF
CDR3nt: TGCGCCAGCAGCCAAACCCAAGGGACCTCCTACGAGCAGTACTTC

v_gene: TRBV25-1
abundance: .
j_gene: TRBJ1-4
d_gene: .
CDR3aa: CARILPGEKLFF
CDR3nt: TGTGCCCGTATTCTACCGGGGGAAAAACTGTTTTTT

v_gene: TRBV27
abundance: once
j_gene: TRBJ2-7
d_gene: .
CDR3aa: CASSFIGGTYEQYF
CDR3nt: TGTGCCAGCAGTTTTATTGGGGGAACCTACGAGCAGTACTTC

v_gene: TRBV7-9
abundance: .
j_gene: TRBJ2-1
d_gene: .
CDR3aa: CASSLIGGGDEQFF
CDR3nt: TGTGCCAGCAGCCTCATAGGGGGAGGTGATGAGCAGTTCTTC

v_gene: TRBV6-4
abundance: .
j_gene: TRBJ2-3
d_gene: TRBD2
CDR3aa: CASSRGGRVTDTQYF
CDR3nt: TGTGCCAGCAGTCGGGGGGGCCGCGTCACAGATACGCAGTATTTT

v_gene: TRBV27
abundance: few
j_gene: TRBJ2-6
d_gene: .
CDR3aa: CASSLGASSGANVLTF
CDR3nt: TGTGCCAGCAGTTTAGGGGCCAGCTCTGGGGCCAACGTCCTGACTTTC

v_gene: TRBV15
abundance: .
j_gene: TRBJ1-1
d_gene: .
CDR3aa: CATSRDGYWSDNTEAFF
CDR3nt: TGTGCCACCAGCAGAGATGGGTATTGGTCGGACAATACTGAAGCTTTCTTT

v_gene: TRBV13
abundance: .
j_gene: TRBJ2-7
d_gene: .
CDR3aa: CASSLETDNHFYEQYF
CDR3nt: TGTGCCAGCAGCTTAGAAACGGACAACCATTTCTACGAGCAGTACTTC

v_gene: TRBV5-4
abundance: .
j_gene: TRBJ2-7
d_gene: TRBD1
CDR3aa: CASSLLDRGHEQYF
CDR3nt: TGTGCCAGCAGCTTACTGGACAGGGGGCACGAGCAGTACTTC

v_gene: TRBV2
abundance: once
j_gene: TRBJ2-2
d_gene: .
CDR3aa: CASSENTQGTNTGELFF
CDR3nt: TGTGCCAGCAGTGAAAATACACAGGGCACGAACACCGGGGAGCTGTTTTTT

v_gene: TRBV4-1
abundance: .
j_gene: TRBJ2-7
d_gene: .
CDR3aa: CASSRDSYEQYF
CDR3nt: TGCGCCAGCAGCAGGGACTCCTACGAGCAGTACTTC

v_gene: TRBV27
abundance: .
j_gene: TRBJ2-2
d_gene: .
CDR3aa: CASWTETGELFF
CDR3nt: TGTGCCAGCTGGACAGAAACCGGGGAGCTGTTTTTT

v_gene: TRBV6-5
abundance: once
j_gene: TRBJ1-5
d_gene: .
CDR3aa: CASSYSLGAKTQHF
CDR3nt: TGTGCCAGCAGTTACTCACTGGGAGCGAAGACCCAGCATTTT

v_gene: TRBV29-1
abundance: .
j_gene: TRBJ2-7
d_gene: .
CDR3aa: CSVDEGTYEQYF
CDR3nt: TGCAGCGTTGACGAGGGGACCTACGAGCAGTACTTC

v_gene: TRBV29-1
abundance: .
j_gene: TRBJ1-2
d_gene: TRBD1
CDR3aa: CSVVKGQGAVYGYTF
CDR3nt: TGCAGCGTCGTAAAGGGGCAGGGGGCGGTCTATGGCTACACCTTC

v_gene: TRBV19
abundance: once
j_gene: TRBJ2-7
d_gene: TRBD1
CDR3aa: CASGATGPIYEQYF
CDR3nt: TGTGCCAGTGGGGCGACAGGGCCAATTTACGAGCAGTACTTC

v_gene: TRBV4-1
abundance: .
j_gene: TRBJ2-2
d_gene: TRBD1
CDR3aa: CASSHAGQGGKNTGELFF
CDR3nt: TGCGCCAGCAGCCATGCTGGACAGGGCGGAAAGAACACCGGGGAGCTGTTTTTT

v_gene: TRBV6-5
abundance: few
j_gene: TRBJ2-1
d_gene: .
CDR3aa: CASRVSGQYNEQFF
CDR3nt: TGTGCCAGCAGAGTATCGGGGCAGTACAATGAGCAGTTCTTC

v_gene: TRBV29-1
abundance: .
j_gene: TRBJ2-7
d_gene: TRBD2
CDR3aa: CSVVGLADYEQYF
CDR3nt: TGCAGCGTTGTGGGACTAGCTGACTACGAGCAGTACTTC

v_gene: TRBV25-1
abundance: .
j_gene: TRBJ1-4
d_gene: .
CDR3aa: CASSGQTNEKLFF
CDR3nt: TGTGCCAGCAGTGGGCAGACAAATGAAAAACTGTTTTTT

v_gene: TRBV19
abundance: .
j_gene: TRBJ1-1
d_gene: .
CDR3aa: CASSWEWNTEAFF
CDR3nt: TGTGCCAGTAGCTGGGAGTGGAACACTGAAGCTTTCTTT

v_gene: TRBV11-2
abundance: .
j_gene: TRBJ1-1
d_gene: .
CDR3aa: CASSLFVGFLESEAFF
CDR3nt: TGTGCCAGCAGCTTGTTTGTAGGGTTCCTGGAGTCGGAAGCTTTCTTT

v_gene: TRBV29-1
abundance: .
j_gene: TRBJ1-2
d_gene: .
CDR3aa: CSVEDRGQANYGYTF
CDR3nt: TGCAGCGTTGAAGATCGCGGACAAGCTAACTATGGCTACACCTTC

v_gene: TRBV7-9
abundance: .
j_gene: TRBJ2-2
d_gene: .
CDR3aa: CASSFGTGELFF
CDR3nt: TGTGCCAGCAGCTTTGGCACCGGGGAGCTGTTTTTT

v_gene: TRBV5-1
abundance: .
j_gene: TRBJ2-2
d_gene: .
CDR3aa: CASSSGTQGEGRHTGELFF
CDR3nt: TGCGCCAGCAGCTCTGGGACCCAGGGCGAGGGACGGCACACCGGGGAGCTGTTTTTT

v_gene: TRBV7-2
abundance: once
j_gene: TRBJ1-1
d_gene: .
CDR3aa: CASSSITRNTEAFF
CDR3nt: TGTGCCAGCAGCTCTATTACGCGAAACACTGAAGCTTTCTTT

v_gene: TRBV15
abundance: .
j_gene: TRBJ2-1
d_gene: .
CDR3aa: CATSSRLVDEQFF
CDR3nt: TGTGCCACCAGCAGTAGACTAGTCGATGAGCAGTTCTTC

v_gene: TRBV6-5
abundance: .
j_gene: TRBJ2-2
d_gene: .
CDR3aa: CASSYYDSRNTGELFF
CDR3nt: TGTGCCAGCAGTTACTATGACAGCAGAAACACCGGGGAGCTGTTTTTT

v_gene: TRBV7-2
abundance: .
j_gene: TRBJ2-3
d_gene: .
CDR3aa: CASSLAWGGTDTQYF
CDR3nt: TGTGCCAGCAGCTTAGCGTGGGGCGGCACAGATACGCAGTATTTT

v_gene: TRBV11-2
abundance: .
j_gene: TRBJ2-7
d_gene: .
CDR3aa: CASSLAIEPYEQYF
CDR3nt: TGTGCCAGCAGCTTAGCTATTGAACCCTACGAGCAGTACTTC

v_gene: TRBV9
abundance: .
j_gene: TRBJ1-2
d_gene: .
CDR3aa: CASNDESGYTF
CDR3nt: TGTGCCAGCAACGACGAGAGTGGCTACACCTTC

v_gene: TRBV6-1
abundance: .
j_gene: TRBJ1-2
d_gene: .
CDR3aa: CASSESTYGYTF
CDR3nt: TGTGCCAGCAGTGAATCGACCTATGGCTACACCTTC

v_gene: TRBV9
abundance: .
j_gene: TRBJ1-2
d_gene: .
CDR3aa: CASSARLNYGYTF
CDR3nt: TGTGCCAGCAGCGCAAGGCTCAACTATGGCTACACCTTC

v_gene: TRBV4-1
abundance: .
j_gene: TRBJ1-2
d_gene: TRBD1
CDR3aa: CASSQPTGNGYTF
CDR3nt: TGCGCCAGCAGCCAGCCGACAGGGAATGGCTACACCTTC

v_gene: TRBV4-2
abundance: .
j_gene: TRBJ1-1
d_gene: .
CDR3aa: CASSQLQGLNTEAFF
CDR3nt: TGTGCCAGCAGCCAATTACAGGGTCTGAACACTGAAGCTTTCTTT

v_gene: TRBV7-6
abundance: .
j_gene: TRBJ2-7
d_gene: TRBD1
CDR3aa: CASSPGQGNDEQYF
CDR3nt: TGTGCCAGCAGCCCCGGACAGGGAAATGACGAGCAGTACTTC

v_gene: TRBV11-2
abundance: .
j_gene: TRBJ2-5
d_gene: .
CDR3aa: CASSFRPFQETQYF
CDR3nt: TGTGCCAGCAGCTTTCGCCCTTTCCAAGAGACCCAGTACTTC

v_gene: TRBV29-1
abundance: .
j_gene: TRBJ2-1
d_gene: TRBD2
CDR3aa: CSVEGTDGTSGTQTSYNEQFF
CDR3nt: TGCAGCGTTGAGGGGACAGACGGGACTAGCGGGACCCAAACCTCCTACAATGAGCAGTTCTTC

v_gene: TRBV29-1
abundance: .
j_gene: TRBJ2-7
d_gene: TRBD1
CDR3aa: CSATGTGSYEQYF
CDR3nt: TGCAGCGCAACCGGGACAGGGAGCTACGAGCAGTACTTC

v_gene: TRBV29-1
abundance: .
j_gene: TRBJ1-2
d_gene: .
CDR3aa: CSVQQGDGYTF
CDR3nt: TGCAGCGTCCAGCAGGGAGATGGCTACACCTTC

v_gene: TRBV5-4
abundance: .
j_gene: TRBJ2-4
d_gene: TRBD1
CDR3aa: CASSQDWTGQNIQYF
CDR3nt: TGTGCCAGCAGCCAAGATTGGACAGGGCAAAACATTCAGTACTTC

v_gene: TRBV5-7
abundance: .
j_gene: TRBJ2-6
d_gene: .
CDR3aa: CASSPFEGPYWGANVLTF
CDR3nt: TGTGCCAGCAGCCCCTTTGAGGGACCGTACTGGGGGGCCAACGTCCTGACTTTC

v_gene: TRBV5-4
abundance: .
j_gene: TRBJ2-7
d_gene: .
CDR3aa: CASSSPYEQYF
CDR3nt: TGTGCCAGCAGCTCCCCCTACGAGCAGTACTTC

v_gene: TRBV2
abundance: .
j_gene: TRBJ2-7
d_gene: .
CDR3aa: CASSEGQVFVAYEQYF
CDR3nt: TGTGCCAGCAGTGAAGGACAGGTCTTCGTAGCCTACGAGCAGTACTTC

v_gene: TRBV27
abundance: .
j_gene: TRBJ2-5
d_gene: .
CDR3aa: CASSLSLGVQETQYF
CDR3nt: TGTGCCAGCAGTTTATCGTTAGGGGTCCAAGAGACCCAGTACTTC

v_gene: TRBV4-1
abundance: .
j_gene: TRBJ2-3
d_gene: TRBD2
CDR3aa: CASSQRLAGLADTQYF
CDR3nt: TGCGCCAGCAGCCAACGACTAGCGGGACTAGCAGATACGCAGTATTTT